This T cell receptor (beta chain) was identified in a study of chemoradiotherapy in HPV16-positive cancers (dated 2022 in TCRdb). Context from the whole study: Functional T-cell assays on cells from a couple of HPV16-positive patients defined candidate HPV-specific T-cell clones and common TCR motifs. The candidate HPV-specific TCRs and motifs were then tracked in TCR repertoires from 86 patients with HPV-related cancers. The study set out to ask whether T-cell immunity against the HPV oncoproteins E6 and E7 changes over the course of chemoradiotherapy and whether that immunity affects survival.

Library preparation was by the immunoSEQ multiplex PCR assay. As stored in TCRdb, this immuneACCESS dataset retains in-frame rearrangements with V and J assigned. A fraction of the clones does not appear; measured against another copy, unresolved V genes explain less than half of the discrepancy, and the remainder lacks a known reason. The sample table shows tens of thousands of clones, and about two thirds are seen once. The ten largest clonotypes hold 2% to 3% of the sample. In regard to this clone: Its cognate antigen has yet to be identified. Base qualities are not recorded, but no much larger clone differs from it by a single base.

Counted from cysteine to phenylalanine, this CDR3 has 15 amino acids. Only the CDR3 portion is preserved as DNA: 45 bases, with reading frame beginning at the first base. The junction carries 13 bases between V and J, which are trimmed by 0 bases and 7 bases respectively. CDR1 is given as SGHRS and CDR2 as YFSETQ, both from the germline V gene. Overall study outcomes, separate from this receptor: In HPV16-positive patients, expansion of HPV-responsive T cells during chemoradiotherapy was found to be associated with improved recurrence-free survival. The functional definition of HPV-specific T cells came from only a couple of HPV16-positive patients, and the survival association was reported for HPV16-positive patients. Expansion of candidate HPV-specific clones and E7-related TCR motifs was observed in the tumor microenvironment during treatment, whereas no such expansion was observed for non-HPV-specific T cells.

Because repertoires were sampled repeatedly during chemoradiotherapy, clonal expansion in the tumor microenvironment could be followed. The chain uses TRBV5-1 and TRBJ1-4, with an unclear D gene assignment. Sampling took place from a patient who underwent chemoradiotherapy. The TCR originated in a human donor with HPV-associated anogenital cancer. CDR3 sequence: CASSLEGFGSEKLFF. The bases read TGCGCCAGCAGCTTGGAGGGTTTTGGTTCTGAAAAACTGTTTTTT.